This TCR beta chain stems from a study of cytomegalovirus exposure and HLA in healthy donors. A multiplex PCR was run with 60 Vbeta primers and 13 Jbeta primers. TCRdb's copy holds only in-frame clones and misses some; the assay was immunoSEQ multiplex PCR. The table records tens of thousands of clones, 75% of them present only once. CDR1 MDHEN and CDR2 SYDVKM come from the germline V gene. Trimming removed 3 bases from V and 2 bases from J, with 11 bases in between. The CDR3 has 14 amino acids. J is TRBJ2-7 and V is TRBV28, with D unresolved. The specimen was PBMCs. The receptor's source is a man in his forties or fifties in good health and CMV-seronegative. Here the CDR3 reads CASSFTRGPYEQYF. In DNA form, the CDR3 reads TGTGCCAGCAGTTTTACCCGCGGTCCCTACGAGCAGTACTTC.